The 3 T cell receptor beta chains below were found in one sample sequenced in a study of T-cell reconstitution after alpha-beta-depleted transplantation in children. Unique molecular identifiers were incorporated into the prepared TCRbeta library. TCRdb passed the PCR reads through MiXCR, listing each CDR3 protein once. Among roughly 23,000 distinct CDR3 sequences listed, approximately 10% were seen once. Sequenced material: PBMCs from the stem cell graft donor, taken from the stem cell graft. Receptors originate from a human donor who donated a stem cell graft to a child with chronic granulomatous disease.

This clonotype was observed at least ten times. This chain uses TRBV7-2 with TRBJ2-5, with 8 bases lining up with TRBD2. This CDR3 has 15 residues. V dropped 1 base and J dropped 4; count of bases not matched to a gene: 5. CDR1 is SGHTA and CDR2 is FQGNSA in the germline V gene. CDR3 sequence (DNA): TGTGCCAGCAGCTTAGACGGGGGGGCAGGAGAGACCCAGTACTTC. Amino acids: CASSLDGGAGETQYF.

This clonotype was seen at least ten times. A much larger clone sits a single nucleotide away, making a read error possible. The chain recombines TRBV12-3 or TRBV12-4 with TRBJ2-6; perhaps TRBD2 as D (6 bases). The CDR3 totals 12 residues. CDR3 in DNA: TGTGCGGGGGGAACTGGGGCCAACGGCCTGACTTTC. It yields the protein CAGGTGANGLTF.

This clonotype was observed at least ten times. The chain has TRBV6-5 and TRBJ2-3; D unresolved. Deletions cut 0 bases from V and 6 bases from J, with 7 bases between. Germline CDR1 is MNHEY and CDR2 is SVGAGI. The CDR3 is made up of 13 amino acids. CDR3 DNA: TGTGCCAGCAGTTACTCCGCCGCGGATACGCAGTATTTT. It encodes CASSYSAADTQYF.